This T cell receptor beta chain was captured by sequencing in a study of T cells in Graves' hyperthyroidism and ophthalmopathy. Overall study: Peripheral blood draws took place at initial diagnosis, ahead of any treatment.

The CDR3 extends over 13 amino acids. In germline, CDR1 is SGHNT, CDR2 YENEEA. V was shortened by 5 bases and J by 4 bases, with 10 bases between the two germline ends. This clonotype has a count of ten or more. Authors of the study amplified TCR beta CDR3 regions from RNA transcripts. First-round RT-PCR of the TCR CDR3 relied on the HTBI primer set. MiXCR, applied by TCRdb to the multiplex PCR reads, yields one record per CDR3 protein. The table lists approximately 600,000 distinct CDR3 sequences, 11% to 15% of them singletons. The sample comprised blood. V and J are TRBV11-3 and TRBJ2-3, with a tentative D call TRBD2 (6 bases). The TCR originated in a woman aged 25-40 years with Graves' hyperthyroidism that later progressed to Graves' ophthalmopathy. CDR3 sequence reads: CASSPGLPDTQYF. In nucleotides, the CDR3 is TGTGCCAGCAGCCCGGGACTTCCAGATACGCAGTATTTT.